A single sample gave rise to the 19 T cell receptor beta chains below, sequenced in a study of blood T cell repertoires in COVID-19. The protocol was immunoSEQ multiplex PCR, while the TCRdb copy is restricted to in-frame clones and leaves out a portion. The repertoire holds fewer than 350,000 clones, 75% to 95% seen once, with approximately 7.5% in the top ten. The sample consisted of peripheral blood. The receptors stem from a woman between 25 and 40 years old with COVID-19, enrolled during active disease.

This sequence joins TRBV4-1 and TRBJ2-5; D unresolved. With 1 base removed from V and 0 bases from J, the gap between germline ends came to 6 bases. The CDR3 length is 14 residues. Germline CDR1 and CDR2: MGHRA and YSYEKL. In DNA form, the CDR3 reads TGCGCCAGCAGCCAAGTTACAAACCAAGAGACCCAGTACTTC. This encodes CASSQVTNQETQYF.

A note on this clone: Other nucleotide sequences in the sample specify the same CDR3. V usage is TRBV3-1 (or the pseudogene TRBV3-2) and J usage is TRBJ2-7, with D perhaps matching TRBD1 (5 bases). Trimming took 4 bases from V and 2 from J, leaving 6 bases between them. Germline CDR1 LGHDT, CDR2 YNNKEL (reference sequence). The CDR3 has 12 amino acids. The CDR3 region is CASSRGTYEQYF. The CDR3 DNA is TGTGCCAGCAGCCGGGGCACCTACGAGCAGTACTTC.

The chain has TRBV9 and TRBJ2-3; maybe TRBD2 (6 bases). The ends were cut back, 4 bases at V and 4 bases at J, with 22 bases in the middle. The V gene's germline CDR1 is SGDLS and CDR2 YYNGEE. The CDR3 length is 17 residues. Here the CDR3 DNA reads TGTGCCAGCAGCTCCGGGACTGGGGGAAGAGCGTCAGATACGCAGTATTTT. Amino acids: CASSSGTGGRASDTQYF.

The chain links TRBV2 to TRBJ2-1; TRBD1 might be the D (6 bases). The CDR3 is 13 residues long. Trimming removed 9 bases at V and 5 bases at J, with 14 bases between. Germline V gene data show CDR1 as SNHLY and CDR2 as FYNNEI. The CDR3 nucleotides are TGTGCCAGTGGGCAGGGGCGCCACAATGAGCAGTTCTTC. Encoded protein: CASGQGRHNEQFF.

The V and J genes are TRBV11-2 and TRBJ1-2, with 9 positions matching TRBD1. The CDR3 covers 15 residues. V dropped 5 bases and J dropped 4; count of bases not matched to a gene: 8. Germline V gene data show CDR1 as SGHAT and CDR2 as FQNNGV. CDR3 DNA sequence: TGTGCCAGCAGCCGGGCCGGGACAGGGACCTATGGCTACACCTTC. Encoded protein: CASSRAGTGTYGYTF.

This chain uses TRBV9 with TRBJ2-7; TRBD1 is a possible D gene (5 bases). CDR1 is SGDLS and CDR2 is YYNGEE in the germline V gene. The V end was cut by 0 bases, the J end by 1 base, with 11 bases between. This CDR3 has 15 residues. The CDR3 reads CASSVALGHSYEQYF. The CDR3 coding sequence is TGTGCCAGCAGCGTAGCTTTAGGACATTCCTACGAGCAGTACTTC. The full variable domain, with the rest looked up from reference TRBV9 and TRBJ2-7, is DSGVTQTPKHLITATGQRVTLRCSPRSGDLSVYWYQQSLDQGLQFLIQYYNGEERAKGNILERFSAQQFPDLHSELNLSSLELGDSALYFCASSVALGHSYEQYFGPGTRLTVT.

The table lists this clone with a few counts. The V call is TRBV10-3, the J call TRBJ2-5, with TRBD2 as a possible D gene (5 bases). The germline V gene has CDR1 ENHRY and CDR2 SYGVKD. Trimming pared 4 bases from V and 2 bases from J, leaving 11 bases between. CDR3 length: 14 amino acids. DNA of the CDR3: TGTGCCATCAGTGGACTACCTGGACAAGAGACCCAGTACTTC. It specifies CAISGLPGQETQYF.

The chain employs TRBV28 and TRBJ2-3, with TRBD2 as a possible D gene (5 bases). The CDR3 spans 14 residues. Germline values: CDR1 MDHEN, CDR2 SYDVKM. V lost 7 bases and J 3 bases, leaving 14 bases between the germline ends. The CDR3 nucleotides are TGTGCCAGCACCCCCTGGAGGAGGACAGATACGCAGTATTTT. Protein sequence: CASTPWRRTDTQYF.

This chain connects TRBV7-2 to TRBJ2-1, with 8 bases lining up with TRBD2. The V gene's germline CDR1 is SGHTA and CDR2 FQGNSA. The CDR3 has 19 amino acids. V trimming: 5 bases; J trimming: 9 bases; junction bases outside the gene matches: 24. The CDR3: CASSPRRAGALGAGVEQFF. The CDR3 bases are TGTGCCAGCAGCCCTCGGCGAGCGGGAGCGCTGGGAGCAGGTGTTGAGCAGTTCTTC. Full variable domain (rest looked up from reference TRBV7-2 and TRBJ2-1): GAGVSQSPSNKVTEKGKDVELRCDPISGHTALYWYRQSLGQGLEFLIYFQGNSAPDKSGLPSDRFSAERTGGSVSTLTIQRTQQEDSAVYLCASSPRRAGALGAGVEQFFGPGTRLTVL.

The chain is built from TRBV7-9 and TRBJ1-6; the D is unclear. Germline V lookup: CDR1 SEHNR, CDR2 FQNEAQ (reference sequence). This CDR3 has 13 residues. Trimming stripped 5 bases from V and 11 bases from J, with 13 bases between. The CDR3 region has the DNA TGTGCCAGCAGCCCGTGGGAGGGCGCACCCCTCCACTTT. Translated, it gives CASSPWEGAPLHF. The full variable domain, completed using reference TRBV7-9 and TRBJ1-6, is DTGVSQNPRHKITKRGQNVTFRCDPISEHNRLYWYRQTLGQGPEFLTYFQNEAQLEKSRLLSDRFSAERPKGSFSTLEIQRTEQGDSAMYLCASSPWEGAPLHFGNGTRLTVT.

CDR3 DNA sequence: TGTGCCAGCAGCCGGGGCGGGACTAGCCCTTACAATGAGCAGTTCTTC. It yields the protein CASSRGGTSPYNEQFF. The chain recombines TRBV11-2 with TRBJ2-1; TRBD2 agrees at 9 bases. V was clipped by 5 bases and J by 4 bases; unmatched bases: 9. Looked up from germline, CDR1 is SGHAT and CDR2 is FQNNGV. The CDR3 runs to 16 residues.

The rearrangement joins TRBV19 to TRBJ2-1, with 7 bases that match TRBD1. The CDR3 consists of 15 residues. V lost 4 bases to trimming and J lost 3 bases; unmatched junction nucleotides: 6. CDR1 and CDR2 (germline): LNHDA, SQIVND (reference sequence). DNA for the CDR3: TGTGCCAGTAGTACCCCGCCAGGGGGCTACAATGAGCAGTTCTTC. Translation gives CASSTPPGGYNEQFF.

The chain employs TRBV28 and TRBJ2-5; 7 bases fit TRBD1. The V and J ends lost 5 bases and 2 bases, in that order; junction bases with no gene match: 8. The CDR3 length is 15 residues. Germline V gene lookup returns CDR1 MDHEN and CDR2 SYDVKM. The CDR3 DNA reads TGTGCCAGCAGTCAATCTAAGACAGGGCAAGAGACCCAGTACTTC. It codes for CASSQSKTGQETQYF.

V usage is TRBV9 and J usage is TRBJ2-7, with 9 nucleotides matching TRBD1. The CDR3 has 14 residues. Germline V gene sequence: CDR1 SGDLS, CDR2 YYNGEE. Trimming cost V 1 base and J 3 bases; bases outside gene matches: 2. In DNA, the CDR3 is TGTGCCAGCAGCGTATCGGGACAGGGCTACGAGCAGTACTTC. As protein: CASSVSGQGYEQYF. Full variable domain (missing parts from reference TRBV9 and TRBJ2-7): DSGVTQTPKHLITATGQRVTLRCSPRSGDLSVYWYQQSLDQGLQFLIQYYNGEERAKGNILERFSAQQFPDLHSELNLSSLELGDSALYFCASSVSGQGYEQYFGPGTRLTVT.

V and J are TRBV19 and TRBJ1-1; the match to TRBD1 covers 10 bases. The CDR3 extends over 13 amino acids. The germline V gene encodes CDR1 LNHDA and CDR2 SQIVND (reference sequence). V was pared by 4 bases and J by 10 bases, with 6 bases of the junction left unmatched. The CDR3 loop is CASSTTGGEAAFF. CDR3 nucleotides: TGTGCCAGTAGTACGACAGGGGGCGAGGCAGCTTTCTTT.

The chain combines TRBV5-1 with TRBJ2-3; 11 bases agree with TRBD1. Germline assignment: CDR1 SGHRS and CDR2 YFSETQ. Trimming at V came to 3 bases and at J to 4 bases, leaving 4 bases not matched to a gene. This CDR3 is 15 amino acids long. DNA of the CDR3: TGCGCCAGCAGCTCGGACAGGGGGCCATCAGATACGCAGTATTTT. Translating gives CASSSDRGPSDTQYF.

This chain connects TRBV19 to TRBJ1-1; 7 bases match TRBD1. In germline, CDR1 is LNHDA, CDR2 SQIVND (reference sequence). V was clipped by 8 bases and J by 7 bases; unmatched bases: 1. This CDR3 spans 10 amino acids. CDR3 amino acids: CASGTVEAFF. The CDR3 DNA reads TGTGCCAGTGGGACAGTTGAAGCTTTCTTT.

This clone was seen a single time. V and J are TRBV30 and TRBJ2-2; D might be TRBD2 (6 bases). There are 14 residues in the CDR3. Germline V CDR1 and CDR2: GTSNPN, SVGIG (reference sequence). V lost 5 bases and J lost 7, with 17 bases in between. The CDR3 is CAWVGRERGGELFF. The DNA of the CDR3 is TGTGCCTGGGTGGGCCGGGAGAGGGGCGGGGAGCTGTTTTTT. The variable domain in full, completed from reference TRBV30 and TRBJ2-2, reads SQTIHQWPATLVQPVGSPLSLECTVEGTSNPNLYWYRQAAGRGLQLLFYSVGIGQISSEVPQNLSASRPQDRQFILSSKKLLLSDSGFYLCAWVGRERGGELFFGEGSRLTVL.

This clone was found once. The chain recombines TRBV5-5 with TRBJ2-1, with TRBD2 matching 9 bases. Per the germline V gene, CDR1 is SGHKS and CDR2 is YYEKEE (reference sequence). The junction had 1 base not matched to a gene; V was cut back by 0 bases and J by 3 bases. The CDR3 loop spans 15 amino acids. The CDR3 protein is CASSLGLAVYNEQFF. CDR3 DNA sequence: TGTGCCAGCAGCTTGGGACTAGCGGTCTACAATGAGCAGTTCTTC.